This T cell receptor (beta chain) was recovered during a study of cytomegalovirus exposure and HLA in healthy donors. General observations from the study: Researchers had no immune exposure information except CMV serostatus available. Diagnosis of cytomegalovirus status made by the classifier reportedly showed high specificity and sensitivity.

This clone was seen only a few times. Its antigen remains unknown. Use of 60 Vbeta and 13 Jbeta primers characterized the PCR. Methods used by the authors: About 11 million of 70 million to 80 million unique TCR beta chains were shared, per a later count. The data were produced by immunoSEQ multiplex PCR, yet TCRdb's version contains in-frame clones alone and is incomplete. The V and J calls and clone size are taken from that table; D and trimming were inferred from the DNA. The sample comprises 140,000 or so clones, more than 80% of which are singletons, and 3.5% to 5.5% rests with the top ten. The CDR3 covers 16 residues. CDR1 and CDR2 from the germline V gene are SGHRS and YFSETQ. Trimming stripped 3 bases from V and 2 bases from J, with 17 bases between.

Sequences were obtained from PBMCs. The chain uses TRBV5-1 and TRBJ2-5, with D perhaps matching TRBD2 (6 bases). The receptor comes from a woman in her thirties or forties in good health and CMV-seropositive. The CDR3 bases are TGCGCCAGCAGCTGGGGAGGTAGCGGACTACAAGAGACCCAGTACTTC. This encodes CASSWGGSGLQETQYF.